Listed here are 8 T cell receptor beta chains from one sample, sequenced in a study of post-analysis software for immune sequencing data. Findings of the study overall: Among a few TRBV segments more frequent in patients than controls were TRBV5-6, TRBV5-1 and TRBV20-1.

For these receptors, no antigen is known. Prepared TCR beta cDNA libraries contained unique molecular identifiers. Via MiXCR, TCRdb re-called the PCR reads, giving one row per CDR3 protein. The sample holds around 710,000 distinct CDR3 sequences; 46% are singletons and the top ten take approximately 5%. Specimen: blood. These receptor sequences come from a girl between 5 and 17 years old with multiple sclerosis.

J is TRBJ1-5 and V is TRBV25-1, with D hard to call. Germline V gene lookup returns CDR1 MGHDK and CDR2 SYGVNS. The CDR3 runs 15 residues. V was pared by 5 bases and J by 7 bases, with 18 bases between. Here the CDR3 DNA reads TGTGCCAGCAGTCCCTCCGGTGGTCAAGGGCAGCCCCAGCATTTT. It translates to CASSPSGGQGQPQHF.

This clonotype was picked up a small number of times. The chain has TRBV14 and TRBJ1-4, with 8 bases fitting TRBD1. The CDR3 contains 16 residues. Per germline, CDR1 SGHDN and CDR2 FVKESK. Trimming at V came to 4 bases and at J to 0 bases, leaving 4 bases not matched to a gene. The CDR3 bases are TGTGCCAGCAGCCCCACAGGGGGGGCAACTAATGAAAAACTGTTTTTT. As protein: CASSPTGGATNEKLFF. The full variable domain, completed using reference TRBV14 and TRBJ1-4, is EAGVTQFPSHSVIEKGQTVTLRCDPISGHDNLYWYRRVMGKEIKFLLHFVKESKQDESGMPNNRFLAERTGGTYSTLKVQPAELEDSGVYFCASSPTGGATNEKLFFGSGTQLSVL.

This clonotype was seen a handful of times. This sequence joins TRBV12-3 or TRBV12-4 and TRBJ1-2; D may be TRBD1 (5 bases). Trimming pared 4 bases from V and 7 bases from J, leaving 16 bases between. The CDR3 contains 14 residues. CDR3 in amino acids: CASSWGPGRGGYTF. The CDR3 DNA is TGTGCCAGCAGTTGGGGACCGGGGAGGGGTGGCTACACCTTC.

V and J are TRBV2 and TRBJ1-4; tentative D call: TRBD1 (5 bases). Germline V lookup: CDR1 SNHLY, CDR2 FYNNEI. V lost 6 bases to trimming and J lost 4 bases, with 12 bases between them. The CDR3 length is 14 residues. In nucleotides, the CDR3 is TGTGCCAGCAGCCGGGACGGGAGTAATGAAAAACTGTTTTTT. Residues: CASSRDGSNEKLFF.

This clonotype has only a few counts. The chain has TRBV5-1 and TRBJ2-3; TRBD1 agrees at 7 bases. The V gene's germline CDR1 is SGHRS and CDR2 YFSETQ. Trimming removed 3 bases from V and 5 bases from J; junction bases left unmatched: 9. The CDR3 runs to 15 residues. Here the CDR3 DNA reads TGCGCCAGCAGCTCACAGGGGCCCCCCCAAGATACGCAGTATTTT. It translates to CASSSQGPPQDTQYF.

With regard to this clonotype: At one boundary the junction diverges from the germline segment, which might be a read error. The chain recombines TRBV9 with TRBJ2-1; TRBD2 matches at 11 bases. The length of the CDR3 is 15 residues. Germline V gene sequence: CDR1 SGDLS, CDR2 YYNGEE. CDR3 sequence reads: CASSVGTSGYNQQFF. The CDR3 DNA follows: TGTGCCAGCAGCGTCGGGACTAGCGGTTACAATCAGCAGTTCTTC.

The chain couples TRBV5-1 to TRBJ1-2, with no clear D. The CDR3 extends over 13 amino acids. Trimming removed 0 bases at V and 10 bases at J, with 13 bases between. Germline loops: CDR1 SGHRS, CDR2 YFSETQ. This chain's CDR3 is CASSLAFGEDYTF. CDR3 in DNA: TGCGCCAGCAGCTTGGCTTTCGGGGAGGACTACACCTTC.

This rearrangement joins TRBV12-3 or TRBV12-4 to TRBJ1-2; D remains unclear. V was cut by 4 bases and J by 4 bases, with 10 bases left in between. The CDR3 spans 13 residues. CDR3 region: CASSYREPYGYTF. CDR3 sequence (DNA): TGTGCCAGCAGTTACCGGGAGCCCTATGGCTACACCTTC.